This TCR beta chain originates from a study of T cells after posttransplantation cyclophosphamide. As concerns this clone: Its cognate antigen is unknown.

Assay: immunoSEQ multiplex PCR; the TCRdb copy retains only in-frame clones and omits some. The table lists more than 9,500 clones, just over 90% of them singletons. Overall study findings and caveats: Donor-recipient repertoire similarity was low at 1-2 months, rising over year one. Tissue-infiltrating T cells from skin or gut overlapped little with blood T cells.

Treatment was busulfan-fludarabine conditioning, a marrow graft, and cyclophosphamide on days +3 and +4. This clonotype originated in a female patient between 25 and 45 years old who received an allogeneic stem cell transplant from an unrelated donor, was CMV-positive, and had no GVHD. T cells may partly derive from the graft donor. Sequencing used PBMCs, obtained after allogeneic stem cell transplant with posttransplant cyclophosphamide.

CDR3 DNA sequence: TGTGCCAGCAGTCGTACCGGGACAGGCTATGGCTACACCTTC. Translation gives CASSRTGTGYGYTF. The J gene is TRBJ1-2, the V gene TRBV28; TRBD1 matches at 8 bases. Germline CDR1 MDHEN, CDR2 SYDVKM. V lost 5 bases to trimming and J lost 4 bases; unmatched junction nucleotides: 6. The CDR3 consists of 14 residues.